The 5 T cell receptor beta chains below come from one sample, sequenced in a study of T-cell reconstitution after alpha-beta-depleted transplantation in children. TCRbeta library construction was performed incorporating unique molecular identifiers. TCRdb processed the PCR reads anew with MiXCR; each CDR3 protein has one entry. The sample carries 120,000 to 150,000 distinct CDR3 sequences, around 9% recorded once. The sample consisted of PBMCs, mostly from graft donor cells, taken 180 days after TCRalphabeta/CD19-depleted stem cell transplant. These TCRs come from a female patient aged 2-10 years who had a stem cell transplant for congenital amegakaryocytic thrombocytopenia, so the T cells may come from the graft donor.

Ten or more counts support this clonotype. The chain couples TRBV12-3 or TRBV12-4 to TRBJ2-2; D remains ambiguous. The CDR3 has 16 amino acids. The V end lost 8 bases, the J end lost 4 bases, and 20 bases lay between the germline ends. The CDR3 loop is CASYRVFESGTGELFF. CDR3 coding DNA: TGTGCCAGCTATAGGGTCTTCGAGTCTGGCACCGGGGAGCTGTTTTTT.

This clonotype was counted ten times or more. The V and J genes are TRBV12-3 or TRBV12-4 and TRBJ2-7, with unresolved D. The ends were cut back, 3 bases at V and 4 bases at J, with 7 bases in the middle. The CDR3 totals 12 residues. For the CDR3, the DNA is TGTGCCAGCAGTTTTTGGGATTACGAGCAGTACTTC. It specifies CASSFWDYEQYF.

Many counts were recorded for this clonotype. The CDR3 DNA reads as TGTGCCAGCAGCGCCGACCCAGGCACGGCTTTCTTT. This sequence encodes CASSADPGTAFF. The chain has TRBV9 and TRBJ1-1; D uncertain. Trimming removed 3 bases at V and 11 bases at J, with 14 bases between. The CDR3 sequence is 12 residues long. Looked up from germline, CDR1 is SGDLS and CDR2 is YYNGEE.

This clonotype was seen a few times. CDR3 nucleotide sequence: TGCAGCCCCTGGGGGAGGGCCTCCTACAATGAGCAGTTCTTC. Protein product: CSPWGRASYNEQFF. The chain links TRBV20-1 to TRBJ2-1, with 7 positions matching TRBD2. The CDR3 runs 14 residues. Germline assignment: CDR1 DFQATT and CDR2 SNEGSKA (reference sequence).

This clonotype came up many times. The chain couples TRBV5-5 to TRBJ2-7; TRBD1 agrees at 9 bases. V was clipped by 4 bases and J by 3 bases; unmatched bases: 8. This CDR3 contains 15 residues. Germline CDR1 and CDR2: SGHKS and YYEKEE (reference sequence). CDR3 nucleotides: TGTGCCAGCAGCACATTACGGACAGGGGACTACGAGCAGTACTTC. Protein sequence: CASSTLRTGDYEQYF.